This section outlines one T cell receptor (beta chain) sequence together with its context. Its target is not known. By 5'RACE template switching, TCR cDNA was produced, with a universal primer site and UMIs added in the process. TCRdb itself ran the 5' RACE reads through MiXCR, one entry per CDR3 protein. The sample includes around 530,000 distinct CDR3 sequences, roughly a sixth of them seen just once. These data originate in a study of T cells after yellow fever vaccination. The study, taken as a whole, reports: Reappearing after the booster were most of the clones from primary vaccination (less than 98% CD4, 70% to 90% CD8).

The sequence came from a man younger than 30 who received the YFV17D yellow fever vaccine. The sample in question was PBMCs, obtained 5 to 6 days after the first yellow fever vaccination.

CDR3 coding DNA: TGTGCCAGCTCCTCCCTGGTGGGACGAGCTTTCTTT. It codes for CASSSLVGRAFF. J is TRBJ1-1 and V is TRBV18; possible D gene TRBD1, 5 bases. This CDR3 contains 12 residues. V gave up 6 bases and J gave up 10 bases, with 15 bases separating them. Germline V gene data show CDR1 as KGHSH and CDR2 as LQKENI.